This entry describes one T cell receptor beta chain. As yet, its antigen is unknown. RNA extraction and reverse transcription yielded cDNA as sequencing template. Profiled with immunoSEQ multiplex PCR; TCRdb holds only in-frame clones, not every one. The sample holds 140,000 to 150,000 clones, 45% to 60% seen once. The data are from a study of CD8+ T cells in alopecia areata. Study background: Oral tofacitinib, 5 to 10 mg twice daily, was given in an open-label trial.

V was cut by 5 bases and J by 0 bases, with 15 bases left in between. Germline V CDR1 and CDR2: SGHTA, FQGNSA. The CDR3 covers 16 residues. Treatment described: oral pan-JAK inhibitor, 5-10 mg twice daily. Notes on the study in general: Affected scalp, especially in alopecia totalis/universalis, had a higher clonality than normal scalp did. It was observed that many expanded lesional clones persisted in scalp and blood during tofacitinib.

This rearrangement joins TRBV7-2 to TRBJ2-3, with D perhaps TRBD1 or TRBD2 (5 bases each). The input for sequencing was CD8+ T cells sorted from blood, taken at week 4, from a patient treated with tofacitinib. The receptor was derived from a human donor with alopecia areata. The CDR3 bases are TGTGCCAGCAGCACAGTGGTGGGGGTGAGCACAGATACGCAGTATTTT. Residues: CASSTVVGVSTDTQYF. The entire variable domain, with the rest obtained from reference TRBV7-2 and TRBJ2-3, is as follows: GAGVSQSPSNKVTEKGKDVELRCDPISGHTALYWYRQSLGQGLEFLIYFQGNSAPDKSGLPSDRFSAERTGGSVSTLTIQRTQQEDSAVYLCASSTVVGVSTDTQYFGPGTRLTVL.